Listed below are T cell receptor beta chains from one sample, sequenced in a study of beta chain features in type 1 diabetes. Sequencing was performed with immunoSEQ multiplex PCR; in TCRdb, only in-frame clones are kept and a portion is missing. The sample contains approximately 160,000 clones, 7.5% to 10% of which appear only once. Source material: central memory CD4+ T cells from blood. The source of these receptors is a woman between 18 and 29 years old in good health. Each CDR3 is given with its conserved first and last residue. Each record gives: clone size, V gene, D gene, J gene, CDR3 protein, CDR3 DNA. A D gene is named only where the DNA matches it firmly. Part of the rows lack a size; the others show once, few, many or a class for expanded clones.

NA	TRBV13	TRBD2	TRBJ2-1	CASSPGRAGRLEQFF	TGTGCCAGCAGCCCAGGGAGGGCGGGGAGGTTAGAGCAGTTCTTC
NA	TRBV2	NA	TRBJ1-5	CASTLSSRQPQHF	TGTGCCAGCACGCTTTCTAGTCGTCAGCCCCAGCATTTT
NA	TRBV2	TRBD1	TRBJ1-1	CASRTGGYGTEAFF	TGTGCCAGCCGGACAGGGGGCTATGGCACTGAAGCTTTCTTT
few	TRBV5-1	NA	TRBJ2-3	CASSFVRVSGRTLTSTDTQYF	TGCGCCAGCAGCTTTGTGAGAGTCAGCGGGCGCACACTAACTAGCACAGATACGCAGTATTTT
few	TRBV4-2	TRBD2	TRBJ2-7	CASSHTGTSGYEQYF	TGTGCCAGCAGCCATACCGGGACTAGCGGCTACGAGCAGTACTTC
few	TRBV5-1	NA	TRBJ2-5	CASSSDYTQYF	TGCGCCAGCAGCTCAGACTACACCCAGTACTTC
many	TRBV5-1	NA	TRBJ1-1	CASSLGWGESNTEAFF	TGCGCCAGCAGCTTGGGGTGGGGGGAGTCCAACACTGAAGCTTTCTTT
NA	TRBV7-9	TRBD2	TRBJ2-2	CASSLRGGGRGTGELFF	TGTGCCAGCAGCCTCCGAGGTGGCGGGAGGGGCACCGGGGAGCTGTTTTTT
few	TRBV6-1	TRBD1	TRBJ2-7	CASTLDRALFLQYF	TGTGCCAGCACCCTGGACAGGGCCCTTTTCCTGCAGTACTTC
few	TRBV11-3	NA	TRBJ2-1	CASSRVPGEQFF	TGTGCCAGCAGCCGGGTACCGGGTGAGCAGTTCTTC
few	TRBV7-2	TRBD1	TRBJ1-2	CASSSGGAGTVYGYTF	TGTGCCAGCAGCTCCGGAGGGGCCGGGACAGTCTATGGCTACACCTTC
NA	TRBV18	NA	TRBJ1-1	CASSPPATRTEAFF	TGTGCCAGCTCACCACCGGCGACTCGCACTGAAGCTTTCTTT
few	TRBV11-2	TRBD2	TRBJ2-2	CASQPAGEVGTGELFF	TGTGCCAGCCAACCCGCGGGAGAGGTCGGCACCGGGGAGCTGTTTTTT
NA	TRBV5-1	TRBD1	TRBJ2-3	CASSLDRGTDTQYF	TGCGCCAGCAGCTTGGACAGGGGGACAGATACGCAGTATTTT
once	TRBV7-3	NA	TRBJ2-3	CASSLGGSGTDTQYF	TGTGCCAGCAGCTTAGGGGGGAGCGGCACAGATACGCAGTATTTT
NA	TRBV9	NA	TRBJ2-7	CASGRPLAYEQYF	TGTGCCAGCGGGCGCCCGTTGGCCTACGAGCAGTACTTC
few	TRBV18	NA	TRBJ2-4	CASSPRLAKNIQYF	TGTGCCAGCTCACCCAGGTTAGCCAAAAACATTCAGTACTTC
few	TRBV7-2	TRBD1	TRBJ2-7	CASSGRTGNEQYF	TGTGCCAGCAGCGGCAGGACAGGGAACGAGCAGTACTTC
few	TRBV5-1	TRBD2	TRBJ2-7	CASSYGGTSGRYEQYF	TGCGCCAGCAGCTACGGCGGGACTAGCGGGAGGTACGAGCAGTACTTC
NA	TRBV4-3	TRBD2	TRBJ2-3	CASSQEVAGGRSTDTQYF	TGCGCCAGCAGCCAAGAAGTGGCAGGCGGGAGGAGCACAGATACGCAGTATTTT
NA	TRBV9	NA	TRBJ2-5	CASSVGGRGETQYF	TGTGCCAGCAGCGTAGGGGGGCGCGGAGAGACCCAGTACTTC
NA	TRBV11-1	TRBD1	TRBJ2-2	CASSPTALRTGSGELFF	TGTGCCAGCAGCCCAACAGCGCTAAGGACAGGGAGCGGGGAGCTGTTTTTT
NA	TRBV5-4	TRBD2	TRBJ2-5	CASSVAGGPRGTQYF	TGTGCCAGCAGCGTAGCGGGGGGCCCTCGGGGGACCCAGTACTTC
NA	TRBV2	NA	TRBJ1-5	CASNGVVSGQPQHF	TGTGCCAGCAACGGTGTTGTGTCAGGCCAGCCCCAGCATTTT
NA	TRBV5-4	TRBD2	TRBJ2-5	CASSERTSRETQYF	TGTGCCAGCAGCGAAAGGACTAGCAGGGAGACCCAGTACTTC
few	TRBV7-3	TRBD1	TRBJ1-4	CASSVGRQGEGEKLFF	TGTGCCAGCAGCGTGGGCCGACAGGGAGAGGGTGAAAAACTGTTTTTT
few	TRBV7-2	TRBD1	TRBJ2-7	CASSYRQGPYEQYF	TGTGCCAGCAGTTATCGACAGGGACCCTACGAGCAGTACTTC
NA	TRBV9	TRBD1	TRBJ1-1	CASSKDRGRTEAFF	TGTGCCAGCAGCAAAGACAGGGGGCGAACTGAAGCTTTCTTT
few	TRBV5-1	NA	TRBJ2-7	CASSPETGSYEQYF	TGCGCCAGCAGCCCGGAGACAGGCTCCTACGAGCAGTACTTC
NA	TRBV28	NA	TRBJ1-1	CASSLAARNTEAFF	TGTGCCAGCAGTTTAGCGGCCCGTAACACTGAAGCTTTCTTT
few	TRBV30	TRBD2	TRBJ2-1	CAWSSLGLADNEQFF	TGTGCCTGGAGTTCCTTGGGACTAGCGGACAATGAGCAGTTCTTC
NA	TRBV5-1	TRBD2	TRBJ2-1	CASSLEASGGASSYNEQFF	TGCGCCAGCAGCTTGGAGGCTAGCGGGGGGGCGAGCTCCTACAATGAGCAGTTCTTC
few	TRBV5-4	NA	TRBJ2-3	CASTSRDKYTQYF	TGTGCCAGCACCTCCCGGGACAAGTATACGCAGTATTTT
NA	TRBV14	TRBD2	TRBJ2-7	CASSRGLAGDYEQYF	TGTGCCAGCAGCCGAGGACTAGCGGGAGACTACGAGCAGTACTTC
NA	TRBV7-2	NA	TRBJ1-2	CASSPPGVTVNGYTF	TGTGCCAGCAGCCCCCCGGGAGTGACAGTGAATGGCTACACCTTC
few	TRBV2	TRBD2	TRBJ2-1	CASSRIAGRYNEQFF	TGTGCCAGCAGTAGGATAGCGGGGAGATACAATGAGCAGTTCTTC
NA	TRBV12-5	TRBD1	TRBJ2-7	CASGLVDLFGTASYEQYF	TGTGCTAGTGGTTTGGTAGATCTTTTCGGGACAGCTTCCTACGAGCAGTACTTC
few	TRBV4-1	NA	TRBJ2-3	CASSSRDSYRDTQYF	TGCGCCAGCAGCTCTCGGGACTCCTACCGAGATACGCAGTATTTT
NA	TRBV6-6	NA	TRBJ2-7	CASSYSKQFYEQYF	TGTGCCAGCAGTTACTCGAAACAGTTCTACGAGCAGTACTTC
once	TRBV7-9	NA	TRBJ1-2	CASSIWGFDGYTF	TGTGCCAGCAGCATATGGGGCTTCGATGGCTACACCTTC
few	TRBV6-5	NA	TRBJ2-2	CASTLVRGGELFF	TGTGCCAGCACCCTCGTTAGAGGCGGGGAGCTGTTTTTT
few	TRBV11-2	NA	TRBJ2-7	CASSFTQGGEQYF	TGTGCCAGCAGCTTCACTCAGGGTGGAGAGCAGTACTTC
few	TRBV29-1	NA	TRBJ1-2	CSVEPQGFYGYTF	TGCAGCGTTGAACCACAGGGATTCTATGGCTACACCTTC
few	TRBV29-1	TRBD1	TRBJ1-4	CSVYDRENEKLFF	TGCAGCGTTTATGACAGGGAGAATGAAAAACTGTTTTTT
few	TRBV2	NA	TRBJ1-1	CASRRADNTEAFF	TGTGCCAGCAGGCGGGCAGACAACACTGAAGCTTTCTTT
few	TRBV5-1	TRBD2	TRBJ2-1	CASSPWTSGRNEQFF	TGCGCCAGCAGCCCCTGGACTAGCGGGAGAAATGAGCAGTTCTTC
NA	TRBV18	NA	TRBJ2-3	CASSPRPGASTDTQYF	TGTGCCAGCTCACCTCGCCCGGGAGCAAGCACAGATACGCAGTATTTT
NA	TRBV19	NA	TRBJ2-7	CASSTSQSYSYEQYF	TGTGCCAGTAGTACATCACAGAGTTATTCCTACGAGCAGTACTTC
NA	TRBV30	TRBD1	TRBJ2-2	CATRTGGTTGELFF	TGTGCCACCAGGACAGGGGGTACCACCGGGGAGCTGTTTTTT
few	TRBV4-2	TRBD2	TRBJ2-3	CASSQPEGLAGRGTDTQYF	TGTGCCAGCAGCCAACCGGAGGGACTAGCGGGCCGGGGCACAGATACGCAGTATTTT
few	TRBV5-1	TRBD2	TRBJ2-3	CASSLGLAGGNTDTQYF	TGCGCCAGCAGCCTGGGACTAGCGGGGGGAAATACAGATACGCAGTATTTT
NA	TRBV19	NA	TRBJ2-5	CASSIGGETQYF	TGTGCCAGTAGTATAGGAGGGGAGACCCAGTACTTC
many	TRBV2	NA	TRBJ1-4	CASTRNEDEKLFF	TGTGCCAGCACCCGTAACGAGGATGAAAAACTGTTTTTT
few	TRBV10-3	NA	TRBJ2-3	CAISESADTQYF	TGTGCCATCAGTGAGTCCGCAGATACGCAGTATTTT